The next 2 T cell receptor beta chains were all read from a single sample in a study of T cells after yellow fever vaccination. TCRdb independently ran MiXCR on the 5' RACE reads; one entry per CDR3 protein. Counted here are a few hundred thousand distinct CDR3 sequences, around 13% occurring once; the ten biggest clones make up about 3%. Specimen: CD4+ T cells sorted from PBMCs, collected 15 days after the yellow fever booster vaccination. The receptors come from a young man who received the YFV17D yellow fever vaccine.

This clonotype occurred many times. The J gene is TRBJ2-3, the V gene TRBV12-3 or TRBV12-4; D possibly corresponds to TRBD2 (5 bases). Trimming removed 7 bases at V and 1 base at J, with 9 bases between. The CDR3 spans 13 residues. This CDR3 is CASILEGTDTQYF. The CDR3 nucleotides are TGTGCCAGCATTCTGGAGGGCACAGATACGCAGTATTTT.

This clonotype has a handful of counts. The chain combines TRBV29-1 with TRBJ2-3; the D gene is possibly TRBD2 (6 bases). V lost 4 bases and J lost 2, with 10 bases in between. CDR3 length equals 13 residues. Germline V CDR1 and CDR2: SQVTM, ANQGSEA. As DNA, the CDR3 is TGCAGCGTTGGGCGGGATATCACAGATACGCAGTATTTT. Translating it yields CSVGRDITDTQYF.